Each of the 12 T cell receptor beta chains below was sequenced from the same sample in a study of beta chain features in type 1 diabetes. Study results and limitations: Type 1 diabetes patients had moderately but significantly shorter TCRB CDR3s in all four CD4+ subsets.

Their antigens remain unidentified. Reverse transcribing all isolated RNA meant expressed TCRB transcripts were sequenced. TCRdb's copy holds only in-frame clones and misses some; the assay was immunoSEQ multiplex PCR. This table has more than 250,000 clones, around 15% appearing once. Sequencing was done on a sample of naive CD4+ T cells from blood. The receptors shown here come from a man in his thirties or forties with type 1 diabetes.

This chain uses TRBV5-1 with TRBJ2-2; 14 bases line up with TRBD2. Losses at the gene ends were 6 bases for V and 5 bases for J; bases not matched to a gene: 3. The germline gives CDR1 SGHRS, CDR2 YFSETQ. The CDR3 has 15 amino acids. CDR3 in amino acids: CASIGLAGGTGELFF. The CDR3 region has the DNA TGCGCCAGCATTGGACTAGCGGGAGGTACCGGGGAGCTGTTTTTT.

The chain couples TRBV10-3 to TRBJ2-5; D is unresolved. V was pared by 1 base and J by 2 bases, with 5 bases between. CDR3 length: 13 amino acids. Germline CDR1 ENHRY, CDR2 SYGVKD. Here the CDR3 reads CAISEWQQETQYF. The CDR3 DNA reads TGTGCCATCAGTGAGTGGCAGCAAGAGACCCAGTACTTC.

The gene calls are TRBV11-2 and TRBJ2-5, with D possibly matching TRBD1 (7 bases). Germline lookup yields CDR1 SGHAT and CDR2 FQNNGV. The CDR3 covers 14 residues. Deletions cut 5 bases from V and 5 bases from J, with 15 bases between. CDR3: CASSRPQGTETQYF. The CDR3 DNA reads TGTGCCAGCAGCCGACCACAGGGGACTGAGACCCAGTACTTC. Together with reference TRBV11-2 and TRBJ2-5, the CDR3 gives the full variable domain: EAGVAQSPRYKIIEKRQSVAFWCNPISGHATLYWYQQILGQGPKLLIQFQNNGVVDDSQLPKDRFSAERLKGVDSTLKIQPAKLEDSAVYLCASSRPQGTETQYFGPGTRLLVL.

V and J are TRBV6-6 and TRBJ2-7, with 7 positions matching TRBD1. Trimming removed 6 bases from V and 3 bases from J; junction bases left unmatched: 11. The CDR3 sequence is 15 residues long. CDR1 and CDR2 from the germline V gene are MNHNY and SVGAGI (reference sequence). The CDR3 reads CASSKDRRLGYEQYF. CDR3 sequence (DNA): TGTGCCAGCAGCAAGGACAGGAGGCTAGGCTACGAGCAGTACTTC.

This clone was seen a few times. This chain connects TRBV21-1 to TRBJ2-1; TRBD2, the table's D call, was not compared with the DNA. TRBV21-1 is a documented pseudogene. This CDR3 comprises 15 residues. This chain's CDR3 is CASRGLVVVYNEQFF. The CDR3 coding sequence is TGTGCCAGCAGGGGACTAGTCGTAGTCTACAATGAGCAGTTCTTC.

The V and J genes are TRBV15 and TRBJ2-1; 10 nucleotides line up with TRBD2. The CDR3 is 14 amino acids. V lost 0 bases, J lost 12 bases, and 5 bases stayed unmatched. Germline loops: CDR1 LNHNV, CDR2 YYDKDF (reference sequence). The CDR3 coding sequence is TGTGCCACCAGCAGAGATAGCGGGGGGCTAGTGCAGTTCTTC. This encodes CATSRDSGGLVQFF.

The chain's CDR3 is CASRLRQGTEAFF. CDR3 DNA sequence: TGTGCCAGCAGACTCAGACAGGGGACTGAAGCTTTCTTT. The chain joins TRBV2 to TRBJ1-1; 8 positions match TRBD1. Germline CDR1 is SNHLY and CDR2 is FYNNEI. This CDR3 is built from 13 residues. The trim removed 6 bases at V and 5 bases at J, leaving 5 bases unmatched.

The gene calls are TRBV13 and TRBJ1-5; TRBD1 matches 7 bases. CDR3 size: 17 residues. V shed 6 bases, J shed 10 bases, and the junction held 21 bases outside the gene matches. The germline CDR1 and CDR2 sequences are PRHDT and FYEKMQ (reference sequence). The DNA for the CDR3 is TGTGCCAGCAGTTCCTCCGGGGAGACAGGGCTGAAGGGACCCCAGCATTTT. Translating it yields CASSSSGETGLKGPQHF.

The chain employs TRBV30 and TRBJ1-2; D might be TRBD1 (5 bases). This CDR3 has 12 residues. The germline V gene encodes CDR1 GTSNPN and CDR2 SVGIG (reference sequence). Trimming shortened V by 4 bases and J by 7 bases, and 13 bases separated the two germline ends. This chain's CDR3 is CAWMGPGRGYTF. The CDR3 DNA sequence: TGTGCCTGGATGGGGCCCGGTCGTGGCTACACCTTC.

The CDR3 DNA reads as TGCGCCAGCAGCCATAAAACCGGGACAGGGGACAATGAGCAGTTCTTC. Encoded protein: CASSHKTGTGDNEQFF. J is TRBJ2-1 and V is TRBV5-1; 10 nucleotides align to TRBD1. The CDR3 sequence is 16 residues long. Germline CDR1 and CDR2: SGHRS and YFSETQ. The J segment lost 5 bases and the V segment lost 4 bases, leaving 9 bases of the junction unmatched.

Comments on this clone: Distinct nucleotide sequences in the sample also encode this CDR3. This chain links TRBV29-1 with TRBJ2-7; 9 bases map to TRBD1. J was trimmed by 3 bases and V by 6 bases; bases with no gene match: 6. This CDR3 spans 13 amino acids. Germline V gives CDR1 SQVTM, CDR2 ANQGSEA. The CDR3 nucleotides are TGCAGCGTGGCCGGGACAGGGAGCTACGAGCAGTACTTC. This encodes CSVAGTGSYEQYF.

J is TRBJ1-5 and V is TRBV6-1; TRBD1 agrees at 7 bases. The V gene end was trimmed by 6 bases and the J gene end by 4 bases; junction bases not matched to a gene: 3. The CDR3 extends over 13 amino acids. Germline CDR1 is MNHNS and CDR2 is SASEGT. The CDR3: CASRTGWNQPQHF. CDR3 nucleotide sequence: TGTGCCAGCAGGACAGGGTGGAATCAGCCCCAGCATTTT.